This T cell receptor (beta chain) stems from a study of T cell responses to AZD1222 COVID-19 vaccine. Study-wide points: In all cases, repertoires were sampled only after the peak T cell response. Clonal diversity may have been underestimated, and the donors were mostly white British, with more females than males. Spike as a whole was targeted by vaccine-associated CD4 TCRs, dominant at 160-218 and 743-854.

Pooling covered second doses at about 4 or about 12 weeks. Per the germline V gene, CDR1 is SGDLS and CDR2 is YYNGEE. Trimming removed 0 bases from V and 0 bases from J, with 9 bases in between. This CDR3 spans 16 amino acids. Remarks on this clone: Its matching antigen is unknown.

Using immunoSEQ multiplex PCR, the repertoire was profiled, and TCRdb retains in-frame clones only, with some absent. The sample yields about 120,000 clones, 75% to 90% seen once. The TCR comes from an adult who received the AZD1222 COVID-19 vaccine. The chain combines TRBV9 with TRBJ1-4; possibly TRBD1 for D (5 bases). Sample: peripheral blood, taken 28 days after the second AZD1222 dose. Here the CDR3 reads CASSVGQPATNEKLFF. The CDR3, as DNA: TGTGCCAGCAGCGTAGGACAGCCTGCAACTAATGAAAAACTGTTTTTT.